One and the same sample provided the 30 T cell receptor beta chains below, sequenced in a study of CD8 T cells in ankylosing spondylitis. These receptors' antigens are unknown. Whole-study results and caveats: Ankylosing spondylitis blood seemed to carry a telltale TCR beta motif made of seven or eight highly homologous variants.

TCRdb independently ran MiXCR on the 5' RACE reads; one entry per CDR3 protein. Here the sample spans 200,000 to 250,000 distinct CDR3 sequences, about 7.3% being singletons. Sequencing input: blood, either unsorted or a sorted T cell fraction (not recorded which). The receptors derive from a male donor with ankylosing spondylitis.

The table lists this clonotype with many counts. The chain joins TRBV27 to TRBJ2-1, with D possibly TRBD1 on 5 matching bases. Trimming took off 6 bases at V and 15 bases at J, with 15 bases between the two ends. This CDR3 region has 11 residues. From germline, CDR1 is MNHEY and CDR2 SMNVEV (reference sequence). The CDR3 here is CASSQGTQGFF. The CDR3, as DNA: TGTGCCAGCAGCCAAGGCACCCAGGGGTTCTTC.

Worth noting for this clonotype: The junction departs from the called germline gene at one end, perhaps through a read error. The V call is TRBV6-5, the J call TRBJ1-2; no clear D. The CDR3 has 13 amino acids. Germline V CDR1 and CDR2: MNHEY, SVGAGI. This chain's CDR3 is CASSYSDTLGYAF. Here the CDR3 DNA reads TGTGCCAGCAGTTACAGTGACACCCTTGGCTACGCCTTC.

This clonotype was observed a handful of times. The chain has TRBV20-1 and TRBJ2-1, with D possibly TRBD2 on 5 matching bases. Deletions cut 7 bases from V and 4 bases from J, with 23 bases between. Germline loops: CDR1 DFQATT, CDR2 SNEGSKA (reference sequence). This CDR3 has 16 residues. CDR3 in amino acids: CSGATGNRRVYNEQFF. Written as DNA, the CDR3 is TGCAGTGGGGCGACGGGAAACAGAAGGGTTTACAATGAGCAGTTCTTC.

This clonotype occurred many times. The V call is TRBV4-3, the J call TRBJ2-3; TRBD1 aligns across 9 bases. Per germline, CDR1 LGHNA and CDR2 YSLEER. The CDR3 is made up of 17 amino acids. The V and J ends lost 4 bases and 4 bases, in that order; junction bases with no gene match: 12. The CDR3 spells CASSRLGTGGGSDTQYF. CDR3 in DNA: TGCGCCAGCAGCCGCCTAGGCACAGGGGGCGGATCAGATACGCAGTATTTT.

This CDR3 reads CASSYSGQTYGYTF. The CDR3 DNA reads TGTGCCAGCAGTTACTCAGGGCAGACCTATGGCTACACCTTC. The rearrangement links TRBV6-5 to TRBJ1-2; D remains ambiguous. V shed 0 bases and J shed 4 bases, with 9 bases lying between them. Germline CDR1 reads MNHEY; CDR2 reads SVGAGI. The length of the CDR3 is 14 residues.

This chain links TRBV27 with TRBJ2-7, with 7 bases aligning to TRBD2. The CDR3 is 12 residues long. Germline V gene sequence: CDR1 MNHEY, CDR2 SMNVEV (reference sequence). The V gene end was trimmed by 4 bases and the J gene end by 11 bases; junction bases not matched to a gene: 8. The CDR3 is CASSSGSREEYF. Here the CDR3 DNA reads TGTGCCAGCAGTTCGGGTTCCCGGGAGGAGTACTTC.

This clonotype was counted at least ten times. The chain is built from TRBV7-2 and TRBJ2-7, with D perhaps matching TRBD1 (6 bases). V was trimmed by 6 bases and J by 1 base, leaving 13 bases between them. The length of the CDR3 is 14 residues. Germline assignment: CDR1 SGHTA and CDR2 FQGNSA. CDR3 protein: CASRIGQWSYEQYF. CDR3 DNA: TGTGCCAGCAGGATCGGACAGTGGTCCTACGAGCAGTACTTC.

This clonotype was detected many times. This sequence joins TRBV12-3 or TRBV12-4 and TRBJ2-3; 12 bases fit TRBD2. The V segment lost 3 bases and the J segment 3 bases; nucleotides outside the gene matches: 19. The CDR3 sequence is 21 residues long. CDR3 bases: TGTGCCAGCAGTTTTCTAGCGGGAGGGGCGACCGTACTTCGGGGGACAGATACGCAGTATTTT. Translation gives CASSFLAGGATVLRGTDTQYF.

This clonotype was seen only a few times. The V gene is TRBV7-9, the J gene TRBJ2-2, with 9 nucleotides matching TRBD1. Germline loops: CDR1 SEHNR, CDR2 FQNEAQ (reference sequence). Unmatched junction bases numbered 4, after V lost 5 bases and J lost 0 bases. The CDR3 runs 16 residues. CDR3 sequence (DNA): TGTGCCAGCAGCACAGGGGGCCCCCCGAACACCGGGGAGCTGTTTTTT. Translation: CASSTGGPPNTGELFF.

This clonotype was recorded at least ten times. The chain recombines TRBV10-3 with TRBJ2-1, with D unresolved. The CDR3 has 9 amino acids. Between the trimmed V and J ends, which lost 8 bases and 10 bases, there was a span of 6 bases. The V gene's germline CDR1 is ENHRY and CDR2 SYGVKD. Written as DNA, the CDR3 is TGTGCCATCGGATCGGAGCAGTTCTTC. As protein: CAIGSEQFF.

The sample holds a few counts of this clonotype. The rearrangement links TRBV7-8 to TRBJ1-5; D gene ambiguous. Germline V gene sequence: CDR1 SGHVS, CDR2 FQNEAQ. This CDR3 region has 15 residues. The V gene lost 3 bases and the J gene lost 5 bases, with 14 bases spanning the gap. The DNA for the CDR3 is TGTGCCAGCAGCTTTTACAGTAGGGAATATCAGCCCCAGCATTTT. Protein: CASSFYSREYQPQHF.

Turning to this clonotype: It may be a read error: a sequence one base away is much more abundant. V is TRBV28 and J is TRBJ2-2; D uncertain. V lost 5 bases and J 9 bases, leaving 16 bases between the germline ends. The CDR3 covers 14 residues. CDR1 MDHEN and CDR2 SYDVKM come from the germline V gene. Here the CDR3 reads CASSARPESRELFF. CDR3 coding DNA: TGTGCCAGCAGTGCCCGGCCCGAGTCCAGGGAGCTGTTTTTT.

This clonotype came up many times. J is TRBJ2-7 and V is TRBV27; 9 positions match TRBD1. The CDR3 consists of 16 residues. V was clipped by 3 bases and J by 5 bases; unmatched bases: 11. In germline, CDR1 is MNHEY, CDR2 SMNVEV (reference sequence). In DNA form, the CDR3 reads TGTGCCAGCAGTTTTCCCTCCGGGACAGGGCGCCACGAGCAGTACTTC. Its translation: CASSFPSGTGRHEQYF.

This clonotype was counted many times. The chain carries TRBV7-2 and TRBJ1-2; D remains ambiguous. Germline V gene data show CDR1 as SGHTA and CDR2 as FQGNSA. Trimming pared 8 bases from V and 8 bases from J, leaving 3 bases between. This CDR3 region has 8 residues. The CDR3 DNA reads as TGTGCCAGCTCAGGCTACACCTTC. Translating gives CASSGYTF.

This clonotype has a count of ten or more. V is TRBV24-1 and J is TRBJ2-3; TRBD2 aligns across 8 bases. Germline V lookup: CDR1 KGHDR, CDR2 SFDVKD. The V gene end was trimmed by 9 bases and the J gene end by 5 bases; junction bases not matched to a gene: 6. The CDR3 spans 13 residues. CDR3 bases: TGTGCCACCCAACGAACTAGCGGAGATACGCAGTATTTT. Encoded protein: CATQRTSGDTQYF.

This clonotype was seen at least ten times. The chain combines TRBV6-2 or TRBV6-3 with TRBJ2-5, with D hard to call. CDR1 and CDR2 from the germline V gene are MNHEY and SVGEGT. The CDR3 sequence is 15 residues long. V was shortened by 2 bases and J by 7 bases, with 17 bases between the two germline ends. CDR3 sequence (DNA): TGTGCCAGCAGTTACGAGGTGGCCCCTGATCGGACCCAGTACTTC. This translates into CASSYEVAPDRTQYF.

This clonotype was detected many times. The genes are TRBV7-8 and TRBJ1-5, with no clear D. V was cut by 5 bases and J by 10 bases, with 21 bases left in between. Per the germline V gene, CDR1 is SGHVS and CDR2 is FQNEAQ. This CDR3 is built from 15 residues. CDR3 protein: CASSLGWGPKNPQHF. CDR3 nucleotides: TGTGCCAGCAGCCTTGGGTGGGGTCCCAAAAACCCCCAGCATTTT.

This clonotype showed up many times. The chain has TRBV5-1 and TRBJ2-5; D is ambiguous. Trimming pared 3 bases from V and 1 base from J, leaving 10 bases between. This CDR3 is 14 amino acids long. Germline CDR1 is SGHRS and CDR2 is YFSETQ. CDR3: CASSYPSPQETQYF. The CDR3 nucleotides read TGCGCCAGCAGCTACCCCTCCCCCCAAGAGACCCAGTACTTC.

The table lists this clonotype with many counts. The chain has TRBV4-1 and TRBJ2-1; 7 bases are a match to TRBD1. V lost 1 base and J lost 0; bases outside the gene matches: 6. The CDR3 loop spans 17 amino acids. The germline CDR1 and CDR2 sequences are MGHRA and YSYEKL. CDR3 DNA: TGCGCCAGCAGCCAAGTGGGACAGTTGAGCTCCTACAATGAGCAGTTCTTC. Its translation: CASSQVGQLSSYNEQFF.

The CDR3 DNA reads TGTGCCAGCAGTTTGCTGGGACCGATTAACACCGGGGAGCTGTTTTTT. Translation: CASSLLGPINTGELFF. The chain employs TRBV28 and TRBJ2-2; D might be TRBD1 or TRBD2, each matching 5 bases. Germline V CDR1 and CDR2: MDHEN, SYDVKM. The CDR3 length is 16 residues. V lost 3 bases, J lost 2 bases, and 13 bases lay in between.

This clonotype was detected ten times or more. The V call is TRBV6-2 or TRBV6-3, the J call TRBJ2-5, with 14 bases matching TRBD2. The germline V gene has CDR1 MNHEY and CDR2 SVGEGT. This CDR3 comprises 16 residues. With V trimmed by 8 bases and J by 5 bases, 10 bases remained unmatched. The CDR3 protein is CASGGWTSGRQETQYF. The CDR3 DNA reads as TGTGCCAGCGGAGGCTGGACTAGCGGGAGGCAGGAGACCCAGTACTTC.

Ten or more counts support this clonotype. This rearrangement joins TRBV20-1 to TRBJ1-5, with TRBD1 as a possible D gene (5 bases). The V end lost 6 bases, the J end lost 7 bases, and 16 bases lay between the germline ends. There are 13 residues in the CDR3. Germline CDR1 and CDR2: DFQATT and SNEGSKA (reference sequence). The CDR3 loop is CSARQGTGQPQHF. The DNA for the CDR3 is TGCAGTGCCAGGCAGGGAACCGGGCAGCCCCAGCATTTT.

This clonotype was found many times. This chain connects TRBV15 to TRBJ2-7; 7 positions agree with TRBD1. This CDR3 comprises 13 residues. Per the germline V gene, CDR1 is LNHNV and CDR2 is YYDKDF (reference sequence). The V and J ends lost 8 bases and 1 base, in that order; junction bases with no gene match: 5. The CDR3 DNA follows: TGTGCCACCGGACGGGACAGTTCCTACGAGCAGTACTTC. Amino acid sequence: CATGRDSSYEQYF.

This clonotype showed up many times. The J gene is TRBJ2-3, the V gene TRBV6-2 or TRBV6-3; D is ambiguous. The V end lost 8 bases, the J end lost 0 bases, and 15 bases lay between the germline ends. Germline V gene data show CDR1 as MNHEY and CDR2 as SVGEGT. The CDR3 totals 15 residues. The chain's CDR3 is CASGDRASSTDTQYF. CDR3 in DNA: TGTGCCAGCGGGGATAGAGCCTCTAGCACAGATACGCAGTATTTT.

At least ten counts were recorded for this clonotype. In nucleotides, the CDR3 is TGTGCCAGCAGCTCCCGACCCTACCCTGGGACTGGCACCGGGGAGCTGTTTTTT. Translated, it gives CASSSRPYPGTGTGELFF. The gene calls are TRBV11-2 and TRBJ2-2; D possibly corresponds to TRBD2 (6 bases). From germline, CDR1 is SGHAT and CDR2 FQNNGV. This CDR3 comprises 18 residues. Trimming stripped 4 bases from V and 4 bases from J, with 22 bases between.

This clonotype was seen a few times. The chain joins TRBV3-1 to TRBJ2-1; 9 nucleotides match TRBD2. Germline V CDR1 and CDR2: LGHDT, YNNKEL (reference sequence). The J segment lost 4 bases and the V segment lost 5 bases, leaving 6 bases of the junction unmatched. The CDR3 runs 15 residues. CDR3 in DNA: TGTGCCAGCAGCGTTCGGGCGGGAGGGTACAATGAGCAGTTCTTC. Its protein product is CASSVRAGGYNEQFF.

Comments on this clonotype: The junction differs from germline at one of its ends, possibly a read error. The chain is built from TRBV28 and TRBJ2-2; the D is unclear. The germline V gene encodes CDR1 MDHEN and CDR2 SYDVKM. The CDR3 consists of 12 residues. CDR3: CGSSSNTGELFF. DNA of the CDR3: TGTGGCAGCAGTTCTAACACCGGGGAGCTGTTTTTT.

This chain joins TRBV2 and TRBJ2-1, with 14 bases fitting TRBD2. The germline V gene encodes CDR1 SNHLY and CDR2 FYNNEI. The CDR3 runs 17 residues. Trimming cost V 4 bases and J 3 bases; bases outside gene matches: 5. Here the CDR3 reads CASSVTSGGVVYNEQFF. CDR3 DNA sequence: TGTGCCAGCAGTGTGACTAGCGGGGGGGTAGTCTACAATGAGCAGTTCTTC.

This clonotype has ten or more counts. This chain joins TRBV12-3 or TRBV12-4 and TRBJ2-5; possibly TRBD1 or TRBD2 for D (6 bases each). CDR3 size: 16 residues. V was clipped by 2 bases and J by 0 bases, with 13 bases between them. The CDR3 loop is CASSLRRDTYQETQYF. In nucleotides, the CDR3 is TGTGCCAGCAGTTTACGGCGGGACACGTACCAAGAGACCCAGTACTTC.

This clonotype has a count of ten or more. The CDR3 DNA reads as TGTGCCAGCAAATCGCCGGGGAGTAACTACAATGAGCAGTTCTTC. This encodes CASKSPGSNYNEQFF. This rearrangement joins TRBV2 to TRBJ2-1, with D perhaps matching TRBD2 (5 bases). The CDR3 covers 15 residues. Germline V gene lookup returns CDR1 SNHLY and CDR2 FYNNEI. V was clipped by 7 bases and J by 3 bases, with 16 bases between them. The variable domain in full, completed from reference TRBV2 and TRBJ2-1, reads EPEVTQTPSHQVTQMGQEVILRCVPISNHLYFYWYRQILGQKVEFLVSFYNNEISEKSEIFDDQFSVERPDGSNFTLKIRSTKLEDSAMYFCASKSPGSNYNEQFFGPGTRLTVL.